The TCR beta chain under discussion was sequenced for a study of T cells in Graves' hyperthyroidism and ophthalmopathy. Findings and caveats of the study: A 13 V-J signature model discriminated ophthalmopathy versus stable hyperthyroidism.

Authors of the study amplified TCR beta CDR3 regions from RNA transcripts. Researchers ran a first-round RT-PCR on the TCR CDR3 using the HTBI primer set. TCRdb reprocessed the multiplex PCR reads with MiXCR, giving one entry per CDR3 protein. Among hundreds of thousands of distinct CDR3 sequences listed, less than 20% were seen once. At least ten counts were recorded for this clonotype. Its specificity is not known. CDR3 size: 15 residues. Deletions cut 7 bases from V and 4 bases from J, with 20 bases between. Germline V gene sequence: CDR1 SNHLY, CDR2 FYNNEI. The chain combines TRBV2 with TRBJ2-7, with D perhaps matching TRBD2 (6 bases). The origin of this receptor is a woman under 30 with Graves' hyperthyroidism. Input material: blood. DNA of the CDR3: TGTGCCAGCAATGAGCCGGGACTGGCAAAATACGAGCAGTACTTC. This codes for CASNEPGLAKYEQYF.